This paragraph reports one T cell receptor beta chain. What it binds is not known. The data belong to a study of post-analysis software for immune sequencing data. On the study more broadly: The disease courses covered relapsing-remitting, secondary progressive and progressive-relapsing multiple sclerosis.

Overall study results and limits: Significantly lower normalized Chao1 diversity was found in patients with multiple sclerosis relative to controls. The F measure placed samples prepared in the same batch into strongly shared clusters.

Carried by the TCR beta cDNA libraries were unique molecular identifiers. There were roughly 0.9 to 10 million T cells, and around 460,000 cDNA molecules came from them. TCRdb recomputed calls from the PCR reads with MiXCR, one row per CDR3 protein. The sample contains hundreds of thousands of distinct CDR3 sequences, less than 40% of which appear only once. Sample: blood. The sequence was collected from a girl between 10 and 17 years old with multiple sclerosis.

The CDR3 DNA reads as TGCAGTGCTAGAGAATCGAGGAATGAGCAGTTCTTC. It encodes CSARESRNEQFF. The rearrangement links TRBV20-1 to TRBJ2-1, with unresolved D. Looked up from germline, CDR1 is DFQATT and CDR2 is SNEGSKA (reference sequence). V was clipped by 0 bases and J by 7 bases, with 7 bases between them. The CDR3 covers 12 residues.